These T cell receptor beta chains were read from a single sample in a study of radiation and T cells in renal cell carcinoma. The data were produced by immunoSEQ multiplex PCR, yet TCRdb's version contains in-frame clones alone and is incomplete. The table shows some 120,000 clones, with about 88% occurring only once. The sequences come from blood, collected from a patient whose treatment included radiotherapy and nephrectomy. The source is a woman between 65 and 79 years old with renal cell carcinoma. Both conserved end residues are part of each CDR3. The D gene is left open where the match is weak. Some rows mark clone size as missing; the rest say once, few, many or name a class of expanded clone.

D gene	clone size	J gene	V gene	CDR3 protein	CDR3 DNA
.	once	TRBJ1-1	TRBV5-8	CASSRLSEDTEAFF	TGTGCCAGCAGCAGACTTTCGGAGGACACTGAAGCTTTCTTT
TRBD1	.	TRBJ1-1	TRBV5-4	CASSLKRTGAFTEAFF	TGTGCCAGCAGCTTGAAAAGGACAGGGGCGTTCACTGAAGCTTTCTTT
.	.	TRBJ1-4	TRBV7-9	CASSLAGSNEKLFF	TGTGCCAGCAGCTTAGCGGGCAGCAATGAAAAACTGTTTTTT
TRBD1	.	TRBJ2-7	TRBV6-5	CASSSTGARSYEQYF	TGTGCCAGCAGTTCTACAGGGGCCCGCTCCTACGAGCAGTACTTC
TRBD2	.	TRBJ2-2	TRBV5-4	CASRIGTSGGAGELFF	TGTGCCAGCAGAATCGGGACTAGCGGGGGGGCCGGGGAGCTGTTTTTT
.	few	TRBJ2-3	TRBV30	CAWGVGGVKTDTQYF	TGTGCCTGGGGAGTGGGGGGAGTTAAGACAGATACGCAGTATTTT
.	.	TRBJ2-6	TRBV7-3	CASSLSSSGANVLTF	TGTGCCAGCAGCTTGTCGAGCTCTGGGGCCAACGTCCTGACTTTC
TRBD1	.	TRBJ2-5	TRBV7-9	CASSPRQGQETQYF	TGTGCCAGCAGCCCGCGACAGGGCCAAGAGACCCAGTACTTC
TRBD1	.	TRBJ1-2	TRBV28	CASKSYGTGTNYGYTF	TGTGCCAGCAAGTCCTACGGGACAGGTACTAACTATGGCTACACCTTC
.	.	TRBJ2-7	TRBV13	CASSVGRYEQYF	TGTGCCAGCAGCGTTGGAAGATACGAGCAGTACTTC
.	once	TRBJ2-3	TRBV11-2	CASSLDGGGPDTQYF	TGTGCCAGCAGCCTAGATGGCGGGGGCCCAGATACGCAGTATTTT
TRBD1	.	TRBJ1-5	TRBV7-6	CASRLVGTGSTFSNQPQHF	TGTGCCAGCAGACTCGTGGGGACAGGATCCACCTTTAGCAATCAGCCCCAGCATTTT
TRBD1	.	TRBJ2-6	TRBV5-1	CASQPGGSNSGANVLTF	TGCGCCAGTCAACCAGGGGGCTCCAACTCTGGGGCCAACGTCCTGACTTTC
.	.	TRBJ1-2	TRBV7-9	CASSLESVVYGYTF	TGTGCCAGCAGCTTGGAATCGGTGGTCTATGGCTACACCTTC
TRBD2	.	TRBJ2-5	TRBV9	CASSGGSGGGEIRAETQYF	TGTGCCAGCAGCGGCGGAAGCGGGGGCGGGGAAATACGTGCCGAGACCCAGTACTTC
TRBD2	.	TRBJ2-3	TRBV9	CASSVAPRGGGDTQYF	TGTGCCAGCAGCGTAGCTCCCCGCGGGGGAGGAGATACGCAGTATTTT
.	once	TRBJ1-1	TRBV9	CASSVGTANTEAFF	TGTGCCAGCAGCGTAGGGACAGCCAACACTGAAGCTTTCTTT
TRBD1	.	TRBJ2-7	TRBV4-3	CASSHGGQGIHEQYF	TGCGCCAGCAGCCACGGGGGACAGGGGATCCACGAGCAGTACTTC
.	.	TRBJ1-4	TRBV7-3	CASSLVDSLNEKLFF	TGTGCCAGCAGCTTAGTGGACAGCCTTAATGAAAAACTGTTTTTT
.	once	TRBJ1-2	TRBV4-1	CASQTRRSGRYGYTF	TGCGCCAGTCAGACTCGGAGATCTGGACGCTATGGCTACACCTTC
.	.	TRBJ1-1	TRBV7-9	CASSSIPVRENTEAFF	TGTGCCAGCAGCTCGATCCCCGTGCGAGAGAACACTGAAGCTTTCTTT
.	.	TRBJ1-1	TRBV4-2	CASSQEGGLNTEAFF	TGTGCCAGCAGCCAAGAAGGAGGGCTCAACACTGAAGCTTTCTTT
.	.	TRBJ1-6	TRBV19	CATNTGNNSPLHF	TGTGCCACAAATACAGGAAATAATTCACCCCTCCACTTT
.	.	TRBJ2-2	TRBV29-1	CSVGETRHGELFF	TGCAGCGTTGGAGAGACTCGTCACGGGGAGCTGTTTTTT